This T cell receptor beta chain was identified in a study of T-cell memory formation after mild COVID-19. Study summary: Clusters were largely donor specific. Study findings and constraints: Largely, contracting CD4+ clones fell within CM and EM, and contracting CD8+ clones within EMRA.

This CDR3 contains 16 residues. The germline V and J ends were trimmed by 5 bases and 1 base, with 17 bases remaining between them. CDR1 and CDR2 from the germline V gene are MNHNY and SVGAGI (reference sequence). The authors produced TCR alpha and TCR beta cDNA libraries with sample barcodes and UMIs by 5'RACE using constant-segment primers. TCRdb used MiXCR to reprocess the 5' RACE reads, holding one entry per CDR3 protein. Among about 390,000 distinct CDR3 sequences, approximately 21% were seen once, and the ten largest hold 12%. As regards this clonotype: The antigen remains unidentified.

The rearrangement joins TRBV6-6 to TRBJ1-1; no clear D gene. The sequenced material came from PBMCs or a T cell subset sorted from them (not recorded which). This clonotype was sampled from an adult woman who had mild COVID-19 (a few samples of this study predate the infection). Cell type and time point are not known. CDR3 protein: CASSHPRGHPNTEAFF. Here the CDR3 DNA reads TGTGCCAGCAGTCACCCCAGAGGGCATCCGAACACTGAAGCTTTCTTT.